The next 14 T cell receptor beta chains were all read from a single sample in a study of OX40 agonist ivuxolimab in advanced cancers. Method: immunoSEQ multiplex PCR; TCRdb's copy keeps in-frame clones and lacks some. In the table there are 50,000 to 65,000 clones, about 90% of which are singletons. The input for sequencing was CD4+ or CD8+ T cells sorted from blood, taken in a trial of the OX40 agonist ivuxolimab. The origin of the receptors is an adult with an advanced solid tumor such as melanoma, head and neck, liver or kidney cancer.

This CDR3 reads CASSRTSGGWETQYF. In DNA, the CDR3 is TGTGCCAGCAGCCGGACTAGCGGGGGATGGGAGACCCAGTACTTC. J is TRBJ2-5 and V is TRBV11-3; 13 bases line up with TRBD2. The V gene end was trimmed by 5 bases and the J gene end by 5 bases; junction bases not matched to a gene: 5. Germline assignment: CDR1 SGHNT and CDR2 YENEEA. The CDR3 is 15 amino acids.

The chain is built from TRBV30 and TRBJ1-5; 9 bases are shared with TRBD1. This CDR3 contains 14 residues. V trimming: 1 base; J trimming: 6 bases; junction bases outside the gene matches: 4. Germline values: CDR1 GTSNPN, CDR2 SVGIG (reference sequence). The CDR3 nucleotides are TGTGCCTGGAGTGGGACAGGGGTTTTTCAGCCCCAGCATTTT. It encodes CAWSGTGVFQPQHF.

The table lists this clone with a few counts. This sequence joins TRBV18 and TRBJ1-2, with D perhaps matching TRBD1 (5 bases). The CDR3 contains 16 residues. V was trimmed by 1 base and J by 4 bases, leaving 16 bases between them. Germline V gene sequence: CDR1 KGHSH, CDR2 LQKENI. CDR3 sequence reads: CASSPLGTDTGYGYTF. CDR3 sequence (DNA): TGTGCCAGCTCACCACTGGGGACGGACACAGGCTATGGCTACACCTTC.

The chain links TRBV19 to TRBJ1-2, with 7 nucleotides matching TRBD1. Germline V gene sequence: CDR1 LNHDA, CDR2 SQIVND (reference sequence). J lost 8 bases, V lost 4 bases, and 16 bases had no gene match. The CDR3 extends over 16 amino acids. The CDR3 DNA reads TGTGCCAGTAGTACTTGGGACAGCTCCAACTATAAGGGCTACACCTTC. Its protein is CASSTWDSSNYKGYTF.

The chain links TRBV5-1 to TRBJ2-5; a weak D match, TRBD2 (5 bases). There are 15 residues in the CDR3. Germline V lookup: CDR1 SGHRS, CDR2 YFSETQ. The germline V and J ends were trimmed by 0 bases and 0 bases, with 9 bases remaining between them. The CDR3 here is CASSLVSGYQETQYF. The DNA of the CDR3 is TGCGCCAGCAGCTTGGTTTCGGGGTACCAAGAGACCCAGTACTTC.

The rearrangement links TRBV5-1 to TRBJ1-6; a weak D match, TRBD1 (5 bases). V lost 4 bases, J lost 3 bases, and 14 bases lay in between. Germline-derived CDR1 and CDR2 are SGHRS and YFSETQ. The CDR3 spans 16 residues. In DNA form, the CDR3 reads TGCGCCAGCAGCCCCCGGGGGGGTGGCTATAATTCACCCCTCCACTTT. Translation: CASSPRGGGYNSPLHF. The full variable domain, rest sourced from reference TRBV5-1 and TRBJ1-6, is KAGVTQTPRYLIKTRGQQVTLSCSPISGHRSVSWYQQTPGQGLQFLFEYFSETQRNKGNFPGRFSGRQFSNSRSEMNVSTLELGDSALYLCASSPRGGGYNSPLHFGNGTRLTVT.

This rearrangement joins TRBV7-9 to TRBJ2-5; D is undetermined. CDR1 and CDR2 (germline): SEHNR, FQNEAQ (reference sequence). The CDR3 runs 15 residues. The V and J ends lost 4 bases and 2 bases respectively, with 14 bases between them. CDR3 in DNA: TGTGCCAGCAGCTACACCCGGCCTACTCAAGAGACCCAGTACTTC. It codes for CASSYTRPTQETQYF.

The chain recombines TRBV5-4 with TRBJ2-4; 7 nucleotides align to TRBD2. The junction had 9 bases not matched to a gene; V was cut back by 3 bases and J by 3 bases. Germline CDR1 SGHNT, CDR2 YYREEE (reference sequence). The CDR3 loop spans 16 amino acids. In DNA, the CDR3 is TGTGCCAGCAGCTACCGCGGACTAGTAGGCAAAAACATTCAGTACTTC. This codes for CASSYRGLVGKNIQYF.

CDR3 DNA: TGCAGCGTTGCTAGCGAAATCTACAATGAGCAGTTCTTC. Amino acid sequence: CSVASEIYNEQFF. This rearrangement joins TRBV29-1 to TRBJ2-1, with a possible D match to TRBD2 (6 bases). The germline V gene has CDR1 SQVTM and CDR2 ANQGSEA. V was cut by 4 bases and J by 3 bases, with 10 bases left in between. This CDR3 contains 13 residues.

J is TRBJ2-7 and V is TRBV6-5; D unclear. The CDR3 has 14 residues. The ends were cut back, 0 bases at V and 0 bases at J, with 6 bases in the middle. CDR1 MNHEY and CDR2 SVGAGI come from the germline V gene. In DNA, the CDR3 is TGTGCCAGCAGTTACTCGCCCGGCTCCTACGAGCAGTACTTC. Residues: CASSYSPGSYEQYF.

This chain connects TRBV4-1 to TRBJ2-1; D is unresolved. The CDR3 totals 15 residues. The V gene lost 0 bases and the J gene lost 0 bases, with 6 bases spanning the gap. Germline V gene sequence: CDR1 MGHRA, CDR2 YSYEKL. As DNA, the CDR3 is TGCGCCAGCAGCCAAGAATCGAGCTCCTACAATGAGCAGTTCTTC. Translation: CASSQESSSYNEQFF.

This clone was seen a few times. As DNA, the CDR3 is TGTGCCAGCAGGGAGGGGCTTGGTGAAGCTTTCTTT. Translating it yields CASREGLGEAFF. This chain links TRBV6-5 with TRBJ1-1, with a possible D match to TRBD1 (5 bases). Trimming left V 6 bases short and J 7 bases short, with 12 bases between. Per germline, CDR1 MNHEY and CDR2 SVGAGI. The CDR3 covers 12 residues.

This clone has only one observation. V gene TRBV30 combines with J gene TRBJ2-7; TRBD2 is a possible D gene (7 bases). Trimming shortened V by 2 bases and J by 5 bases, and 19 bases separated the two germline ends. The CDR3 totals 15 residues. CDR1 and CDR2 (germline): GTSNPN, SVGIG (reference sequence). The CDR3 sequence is CAWSPGPPGGHEQYV. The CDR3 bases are TGTGCCTGGAGTCCCGGGCCGCCGGGGGGCCACGAGCAGTACGTC.

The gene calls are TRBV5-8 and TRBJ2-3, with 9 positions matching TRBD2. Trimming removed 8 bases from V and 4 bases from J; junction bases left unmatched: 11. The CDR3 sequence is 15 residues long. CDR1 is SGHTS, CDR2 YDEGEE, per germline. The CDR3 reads CASSQAGGPADTQYF. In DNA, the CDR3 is TGTGCCAGTAGTCAGGCGGGGGGGCCGGCAGATACGCAGTATTTT. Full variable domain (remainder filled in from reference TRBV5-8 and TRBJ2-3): EAGVTQSPTHLIKTRGQQATLRCSPISGHTSVYWYQQALGLGLQFLLWYDEGEERNRGNFPPRFSGRQFPNYSSELNVNALELEDSALYLCASSQAGGPADTQYFGPGTRLTVL.